This is a list of T cell receptor beta chains from one sample in a study of neurological immune-mediated disorders. TCRdb itself ran the 5' RACE reads through MiXCR, one entry per CDR3 protein. The sample carries more than 35,000 distinct CDR3 sequences, about 6.9% recorded once. Sequencing input: CD4+ T cells from blood. The source is a woman aged 40 to 49 in good health. CDR3s include the opening cysteine and the closing phenylalanine or tryptophan. Fields, in order: clone size, J gene, V gene, D gene, CDR3 protein, CDR3 DNA. The D gene is left open where the match is weak. Clone sizes are shown as once, few or many counts, or a class when the clone is expanded.

size: many
J: TRBJ2-1
V: TRBV20-1
D: TRBD2
CDR3: CSARPPLAGSFEQFF
DNA: TGCAGTGCCCGCCCCCCGCTAGCGGGATCATTTGAGCAGTTCTTC

size: many
J: TRBJ1-1
V: TRBV5-1
D: NA
CDR3: CASSGAGYTEAFF
DNA: TGCGCCAGCAGCGGCGCAGGATACACTGAAGCTTTCTTT

size: many
J: TRBJ2-7
V: TRBV28
D: NA
CDR3: CASSSQRRRNHNEQYF
DNA: TGTGCCAGCAGTTCCCAGAGGAGGAGGAATCACAACGAGCAGTACTTC

size: many
J: TRBJ1-1
V: TRBV5-1
D: NA
CDR3: CASSLEGGGNAFF
DNA: TGCGCCAGCAGCTTGGAAGGCGGGGGCAACGCTTTCTTT

size: many
J: TRBJ2-5
V: TRBV4-1
D: NA
CDR3: CASSQAGGGETQYF
DNA: TGCGCCAGCAGCCAAGCAGGGGGGGGTGAGACCCAGTACTTC

size: many
J: TRBJ2-1
V: TRBV5-6
D: TRBD2
CDR3: CASSFGGRGLNEQFF
DNA: TGTGCCAGCAGCTTCGGCGGGAGGGGTCTCAATGAGCAGTTCTTC

size: many
J: TRBJ2-5
V: TRBV4-2
D: TRBD2
CDR3: CASSQDRLAGDSQETQYF
DNA: TGTGCCAGCAGCCAAGATCGCTTGGCGGGAGACAGCCAAGAGACCCAGTACTTC

size: many
J: TRBJ1-5
V: TRBV4-2
D: NA
CDR3: CASSPVAEGGNQPQHF
DNA: TGTGCCAGCAGCCCAGTCGCGGAAGGAGGCAATCAGCCCCAGCATTTT

size: many
J: TRBJ1-2
V: TRBV5-5
D: NA
CDR3: CASSLEIALGYGYTF
DNA: TGTGCCAGCAGCTTGGAGATCGCCCTAGGATATGGCTACACCTTC

size: many
J: TRBJ2-1
V: TRBV20-1
D: TRBD2
CDR3: CSAREPTSGNNEQFF
DNA: TGCAGTGCTAGAGAGCCGACTAGCGGAAACAATGAGCAGTTCTTC

size: many
J: TRBJ2-1
V: TRBV20-1
D: TRBD2
CDR3: CSAPLRTSGSRGQFF
DNA: TGCAGTGCTCCCCTAAGGACTAGCGGGAGTAGGGGGCAGTTCTTC

size: many
J: TRBJ2-2
V: TRBV20-1
D: NA
CDR3: CSGAETLNTGELFF
DNA: TGCAGTGGGGCGGAGACACTCAACACCGGGGAGCTGTTTTTT

size: many
J: TRBJ2-1
V: TRBV9
D: NA
CDR3: CASSVDEGMSYNEQFF
DNA: TGTGCCAGCAGCGTAGATGAGGGAATGTCCTACAATGAGCAGTTCTTC

size: many
J: TRBJ2-5
V: TRBV28
D: TRBD1
CDR3: CASSRQGGETQYF
DNA: TGTGCCAGCAGTCGACAGGGTGGGGAGACCCAGTACTTC

size: many
J: TRBJ2-1
V: TRBV15
D: NA
CDR3: CATSRGAYNEQFF
DNA: TGTGCCACCAGCAGAGGAGCCTACAATGAGCAGTTCTTC

size: many
J: TRBJ2-7
V: TRBV20-1
D: NA
CDR3: CSANHRSSAQYF
DNA: TGCAGTGCTAACCATCGCTCGTCGGCGCAGTACTTC

size: many
J: TRBJ2-6
V: TRBV7-9
D: NA
CDR3: CASSASRAYGDGANVLTF
DNA: TGTGCCAGCAGCGCGAGCCGGGCCTACGGTGATGGGGCCAACGTCCTGACTTTC

size: many
J: TRBJ1-1
V: TRBV27
D: NA
CDR3: CASSLSSSANTEAFF
DNA: TGTGCCAGCAGTTTATCGAGCAGTGCGAACACTGAAGCTTTCTTT

size: many
J: TRBJ2-3
V: TRBV20-1
D: NA
CDR3: CSATRPTSRTDTQYF
DNA: TGCAGTGCTACGCGGCCTACCAGTCGCACAGATACGCAGTATTTT

size: many
J: TRBJ2-2
V: TRBV20-1
D: NA
CDR3: CSARANLNTGELFF
DNA: TGCAGTGCTAGAGCAAATTTGAACACCGGGGAGCTGTTTTTT

size: many
J: TRBJ2-2
V: TRBV20-1
D: TRBD1
CDR3: CSARRIRDRANTGELFF
DNA: TGCAGTGCTAGACGGATCCGGGACAGGGCGAACACCGGGGAGCTGTTTTTT

size: many
J: TRBJ1-2
V: TRBV5-1
D: NA
CDR3: CASSGTEAYGYTF
DNA: TGCGCCAGCTCCGGGACTGAAGCTTATGGCTACACCTTC

size: many
J: TRBJ2-1
V: TRBV24-1
D: TRBD1
CDR3: CATSDADRVNPDYNEQFF
DNA: TGTGCCACCAGTGATGCAGACAGGGTCAATCCTGACTACAATGAGCAGTTCTTC

size: many
J: TRBJ1-5
V: TRBV10-3
D: NA
CDR3: CAISESAISNQPQHF
DNA: TGTGCCATCAGTGAGTCGGCGATAAGCAATCAGCCCCAGCATTTT

size: many
J: TRBJ2-1
V: TRBV27
D: NA
CDR3: CASSLSWVGINEQFF
DNA: TGTGCCAGCAGTTTATCGTGGGTAGGGATCAACGAGCAGTTCTTC

size: medium-sized
J: TRBJ1-1
V: TRBV29-1
D: NA
CDR3: CSAETGPF
DNA: TGCAGCGCCGAGACTGGCCCCTTT

size: many
J: TRBJ2-7
V: TRBV28
D: NA
CDR3: CASSFRLAYKYEQYF
DNA: TGTGCCAGCAGTTTCCGGCTAGCGTATAAATACGAGCAGTACTTC

size: many
J: TRBJ2-7
V: TRBV28
D: TRBD1
CDR3: CASSLEGQSYEQYF
DNA: TGTGCCAGCAGTTTAGAGGGACAGTCCTACGAGCAGTACTTC

size: many
J: TRBJ2-7
V: TRBV7-2
D: NA
CDR3: CASSLGSTRIPYEQYF
DNA: TGTGCCAGCAGCTTAGGCTCTACCCGGATACCCTACGAGCAGTACTTC

size: many
J: TRBJ2-1
V: TRBV5-1
D: TRBD2
CDR3: CASSLGAGALYNEQFF
DNA: TGCGCCAGCAGCCTCGGGGCGGGAGCCCTCTACAATGAGCAGTTCTTC

size: many
J: TRBJ2-7
V: TRBV5-6
D: TRBD1
CDR3: CASSLDRGHEQYF
DNA: TGTGCCAGCAGCTTGGACAGGGGCCACGAGCAGTACTTC

size: many
J: TRBJ2-2
V: TRBV20-1
D: TRBD2
CDR3: CSGMLAGAGELFF
DNA: TGCAGTGGTATGCTAGCGGGAGCCGGGGAGCTGTTTTTT

size: many
J: TRBJ1-2
V: TRBV6-6
D: NA
CDR3: CASVGAGDGYTF
DNA: TGTGCCAGCGTGGGGGCAGGGGATGGCTACACCTTC

size: many
J: TRBJ2-1
V: TRBV10-2
D: NA
CDR3: CASTERGREQFF
DNA: TGCGCCAGCACCGAACGGGGTCGTGAGCAGTTCTTC

size: many
J: TRBJ2-3
V: TRBV5-1
D: TRBD2
CDR3: CASQIAGDGTDTQYF
DNA: TGCGCCAGCCAGATAGCGGGAGATGGCACAGATACGCAGTATTTT

size: few
J: TRBJ2-1
V: TRBV11-2
D: TRBD2
CDR3: CASSLGTRGSYNEQFF
DNA: TGTGCCAGCAGCCTCGGGACTAGAGGTTCCTACAATGAGCAGTTCTTC

size: many
J: TRBJ2-7
V: TRBV14
D: TRBD2
CDR3: CASSQGWEGPYEQYF
DNA: TGTGCCAGCAGCCAAGGTTGGGAGGGACCCTACGAGCAGTACTTC

size: many
J: TRBJ2-1
V: TRBV20-1
D: TRBD1
CDR3: CSAEGTGSRNEQFF
DNA: TGCAGTGCTGAGGGGACAGGGTCGCGCAATGAGCAGTTCTTC

size: many
J: TRBJ2-7
V: TRBV12-3/TRBV12-4
D: NA
CDR3: CASRDRSSYEQYF
DNA: TGTGCCAGCAGGGACCGGTCCTCCTACGAGCAGTACTTC

size: many
J: TRBJ1-4
V: TRBV5-5
D: NA
CDR3: CASSFAAISNEKLFF
DNA: TGTGCCAGCAGCTTCGCTGCCATCTCTAATGAAAAACTGTTTTTT